Below are 2 T cell receptor beta chains sequenced from a single sample in a study of T cells in Graves' hyperthyroidism and ophthalmopathy. Amplification of TCR beta CDR3 regions used RNA as the template. With the HTBI primer set, the TCR CDR3 went through a first round of RT-PCR. TCRdb re-analysed the multiplex PCR reads in MiXCR, keeping a single row per CDR3 protein. The repertoire includes 500,000 to 650,000 distinct CDR3 sequences, roughly 17% of them detected once, and around 17% sits in the top ten. Specimen: blood. The origin of the receptors is a woman aged 18-30 years with Graves' ophthalmopathy.

The rearrangement joins TRBV29-1 to TRBJ2-7; no clear D gene. The germline V and J ends were trimmed by 7 bases and 2 bases, with 15 bases remaining between them. Per germline, CDR1 SQVTM and CDR2 ANQGSEA. The CDR3 extends over 13 amino acids. CDR3 nucleotide sequence: TGCAGCGGTCGATTCGACCCCACCTACGAGCAGTACTTC. As protein: CSGRFDPTYEQYF.

The rearrangement uses TRBV5-1 and TRBJ2-5; TRBD2 agrees at 10 bases. This CDR3 contains 15 residues. Per germline, CDR1 SGHRS and CDR2 YFSETQ. Trimming at V came to 4 bases and at J to 2 bases, leaving 5 bases not matched to a gene. The CDR3 nucleotides are TGCGCCAGCAGCGCCGGGACTAGCGAACAAGAGACCCAGTACTTC. This codes for CASSAGTSEQETQYF.